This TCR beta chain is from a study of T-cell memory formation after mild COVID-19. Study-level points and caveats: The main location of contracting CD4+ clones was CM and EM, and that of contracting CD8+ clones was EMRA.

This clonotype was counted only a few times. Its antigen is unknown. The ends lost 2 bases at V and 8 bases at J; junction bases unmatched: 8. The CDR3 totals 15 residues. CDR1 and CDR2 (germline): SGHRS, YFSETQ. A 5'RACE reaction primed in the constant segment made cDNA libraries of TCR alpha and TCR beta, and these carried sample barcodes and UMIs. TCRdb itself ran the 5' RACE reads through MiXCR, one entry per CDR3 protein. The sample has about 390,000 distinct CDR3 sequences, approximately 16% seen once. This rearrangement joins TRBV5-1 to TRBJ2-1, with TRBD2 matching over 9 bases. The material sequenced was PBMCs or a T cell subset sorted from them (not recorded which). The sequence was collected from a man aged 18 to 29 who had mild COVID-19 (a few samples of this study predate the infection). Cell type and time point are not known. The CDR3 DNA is TGCGCCAGCAGCTTTTTGCGGGGGGGCGTCGATGAGCAGTTCTTC. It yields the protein CASSFLRGGVDEQFF.